The rows below give T cell receptor beta chains drawn from one sample of a study of beta chain features in type 1 diabetes. Measured with immunoSEQ multiplex PCR; TCRdb has only the in-frame clones, and not every one. The sample has under 300,000 clones; approximately 8% are singletons. Material for sequencing was central memory CD4+ T cells from blood. The receptors were sampled from a woman between 18 and 29 years old in good health. Each CDR3 is given with its conserved first and last residue. A D gene is named only where the DNA matches it firmly. Size values are once, few and many counts, or a class for expanded clones, and some rows have none.

v_call	j_call	clone_size	d_call	cdr3_aa	cdr3_nt
TRBV7-2	TRBJ1-2	NA	NA	CASSLDRRVGVEGYTF	TGTGCCAGCAGCTTAGATCGTAGGGTAGGGGTGGAAGGCTACACCTTC
TRBV5-1	TRBJ2-7	NA	TRBD1	CASSLGTDRGSYEQYF	TGCGCCAGCAGCTTAGGGACAGACCGGGGCTCCTACGAGCAGTACTTC
TRBV2	TRBJ2-3	few	TRBD2	CASNLAATTDTQYF	TGTGCCAGCAACCTAGCGGCAACCACAGATACGCAGTATTTT
TRBV5-1	TRBJ2-3	NA	NA	CASSIASTDTQYF	TGCGCCAGCAGCATTGCTAGCACAGATACGCAGTATTTT
TRBV5-4	TRBJ1-2	few	NA	CASSLDSGAGGYTF	TGTGCCAGCAGCTTGGACTCAGGGGCGGGAGGCTACACCTTC
TRBV11-3	TRBJ1-1	few	NA	CASSPQTLLTEAFF	TGTGCCAGCAGCCCACAGACCTTGTTAACTGAAGCTTTCTTT
TRBV6-6	TRBJ2-7	few	TRBD1	CASSYTGTATYEQYF	TGTGCCAGCAGTTATACCGGGACAGCCACCTACGAGCAGTACTTC
TRBV5-1	TRBJ1-2	NA	NA	CASSGGSAYGYTF	TGCGCCAGCAGCGGCGGGAGTGCCTATGGCTACACCTTC
TRBV11-2	TRBJ1-4	many	NA	CASSFDQGVKLFF	TGTGCCAGCAGCTTCGACCAGGGAGTAAAACTGTTTTTT
TRBV27	TRBJ2-1	NA	NA	CASSLGGGSYNEQFF	TGTGCCAGCAGTTTAGGCGGAGGTTCCTACAATGAGCAGTTCTTC
TRBV15	TRBJ2-5	NA	TRBD1	CATSPGQGNRPETQYF	TGTGCCACCAGCCCTGGACAGGGAAATCGTCCAGAGACCCAGTACTTC
TRBV7-9	TRBJ2-1	few	TRBD1	CASRRDSNNEQFF	TGTGCCAGCAGACGGGACAGTAACAATGAGCAGTTCTTC
TRBV7-2	TRBJ2-2	few	NA	CASSRGGPTSGELFF	TGTGCCAGCAGCCGGGGAGGCCCGACGTCCGGGGAGCTGTTTTTT
TRBV5-6	TRBJ2-1	few	NA	CASLSLSLDRQQFF	TGTGCCAGCCTCAGCCTGTCCCTCGATCGGCAACAGTTCTTC
TRBV25-1	TRBJ1-2	few	TRBD1	CASSGYWGTGKYGYTF	TGTGCCAGCAGTGGATATTGGGGGACAGGGAAATATGGCTACACCTTC
TRBV2	TRBJ2-5	few	NA	CASSLTKVQETQYF	TGTGCCAGCAGTCTGACGAAAGTTCAAGAGACCCAGTACTTC
TRBV4-2	TRBJ2-1	few	NA	CASSQTHSRDNEQFF	TGTGCCAGCAGCCAAACACACTCCCGTGACAATGAGCAGTTCTTC
TRBV28	TRBJ1-4	few	NA	CASGAPGGPREKLFF	TGTGCCAGCGGGGCCCCGGGGGGACCGAGGGAAAAACTGTTTTTT
TRBV7-9	TRBJ2-7	few	TRBD1	CASSLTGGSYEQYF	TGTGCCAGCAGCTTGACAGGGGGCTCCTACGAGCAGTACTTC
TRBV5-1	TRBJ2-5	few	TRBD2	CASSLTAGGPGETQYF	TGCGCCAGCAGCTTAACGGCGGGAGGGCCGGGAGAGACCCAGTACTTC
TRBV14	TRBJ2-7	few	NA	CASSQDYGAYEQYF	TGTGCCAGCAGCCAAGATTATGGGGCCTACGAGCAGTACTTC
TRBV6-5	TRBJ2-1	NA	NA	CASRDWSSYNEQFF	TGTGCCAGCAGGGACTGGAGCTCCTACAATGAGCAGTTCTTC
TRBV18	TRBJ2-1	NA	TRBD2	CASSPRTSEGYNEQFF	TGTGCCAGCTCACCACGGACTAGCGAGGGTTACAATGAGCAGTTCTTC
TRBV29-1	TRBJ2-7	few	NA	CSVGGSSYEQYF	TGCAGCGTTGGGGGGAGCTCCTACGAGCAGTACTTC
TRBV29-1	TRBJ2-5	few	NA	CSTEGISGGETQYF	TGCAGCACGGAGGGGATTTCAGGGGGAGAGACCCAGTACTTC
TRBV7-2	TRBJ2-5	many	NA	CASSLAGLGETQYF	TGTGCCAGCAGCTTAGCAGGGCTCGGAGAGACCCAGTACTTC
TRBV11-2	TRBJ2-3	many	TRBD2	CASSTTSGRAGTDTQYF	TGTGCCAGCAGCACAACTAGCGGGAGGGCCGGCACAGATACGCAGTATTTT
TRBV2	TRBJ1-2	NA	NA	CASSRDIYGYTF	TGTGCCAGCAGCAGGGACATTTATGGCTACACCTTC
TRBV4-3	TRBJ1-1	few	NA	CASSQVGWTAF	TGCGCCAGCAGCCAAGTAGGTTGGACGGCCTTT
TRBV10-3	TRBJ2-7	NA	NA	CASHDNSYEQYF	TGTGCCAGTCACGACAATTCCTACGAGCAGTACTTC
TRBV7-2	TRBJ1-1	NA	NA	CASSFRLDTEAFF	TGTGCCAGCAGCTTTCGTCTCGACACTGAAGCTTTCTTT
TRBV2	TRBJ2-7	many	NA	CASSENLRWYF	TGTGCCAGCAGTGAAAACCTCAGATGGTACTTC
TRBV20-1	TRBJ2-1	NA	NA	CSARGPNEQFF	TGCAGTGCTAGAGGGCCCAATGAGCAGTTCTTC
TRBV11-3	TRBJ1-1	few	NA	CASSFNLIGTEAFF	TGTGCCAGCAGCTTTAATCTTATTGGCACTGAAGCTTTCTTT